This paragraph reports one TCR beta chain. Its antigen is not yet known. Base qualities are not provided; no much larger clone lies one nucleotide away. The germline V gene sets CDR1 to MNHEY and CDR2 to SVGAGI. Counted from cysteine to phenylalanine, this CDR3 has 14 amino acids. Left in the record is the CDR3 DNA by itself, 42 bases read in frame from the first base. The germline ends are 14 bases apart after V is trimmed by 6 bases and J by 5 bases. TCRbeta CDR3 regions were amplified from genomic DNA using the immunoSEQ Assay, a bias-controlled multiplex PCR. Per the original workflow: Within the assay, amplification of reference gene primers was used to estimate how many nucleated cells each sample contained. To quantify the absolute abundance of each unique TCRbeta CDR3 rearrangement, sequence reads were collapsed and filtered. For each sample, productive Simpson clonality was calculated by taking the square root of Simpson's diversity index across productive rearrangements. The table was pulled from immuneACCESS by TCRdb, which kept in-frame rearrangements only. Such tables lose some clones; where checked, under half of the loss comes from unresolved V genes, and the rest has no known cause. Clone size and V and J calls were adopted from that table, with D and trimming inferred from the DNA. This sample holds approximately 20,000 clones; 65% to 90% were observed only once. The ten largest account for roughly 67% of the sample.

The source of the sample is a study of blood T cell repertoires in COVID-19 (dated by TCRdb to about 2020). About the study as a whole: Samples from collaborators originated in the United States, Italy and Spain and spanned both the acute and convalescent phases of COVID-19. The prospective study material was composed of cDNA or gDNA derived from T cells, B-cell-depleted T cells, or PBMCs. The dataset comprised deeply sampled blood TCRbeta repertoires from subjects exposed to, actively infected with, or recovered from COVID-19. The repertoires were released in a freely available public database intended as a resource for research on the immune response to SARS-CoV-2. Samples came from the ongoing ImmuneRACE study (first 160 participants) plus 1,254 subjects from 6 global collaborators. A de-identified subject ID, COVID-19 status, age in years and sex were almost always included in the sample metadata. Where available, HLA class I and class II types were obtained from metadata supplied by the sample provider rather than from assay-based typing.

Collaborating institutions collected whole blood in K2EDTA tubes following their own protocols. For TCRbeta analysis, collaborator samples were shipped as frozen whole blood, as isolated PBMCs, or as DNA extracted from either sample type. Beyond this particular receptor, the publication reports: The quantity of clinical and demographic metadata differed by source and by participant and was supplied without curation.

The TCR comes from a man at least 80 years old with acute or convalescent COVID-19. This receptor chain uses TRBV6-5 and TRBJ1-5; confidence is insufficient to name the D gene. The sample consisted of peripheral blood. The CDR3: CASSLDGRDQPQHF. The DNA is TGTGCCAGCAGCCTGGACGGGAGGGATCAGCCCCAGCATTTT.